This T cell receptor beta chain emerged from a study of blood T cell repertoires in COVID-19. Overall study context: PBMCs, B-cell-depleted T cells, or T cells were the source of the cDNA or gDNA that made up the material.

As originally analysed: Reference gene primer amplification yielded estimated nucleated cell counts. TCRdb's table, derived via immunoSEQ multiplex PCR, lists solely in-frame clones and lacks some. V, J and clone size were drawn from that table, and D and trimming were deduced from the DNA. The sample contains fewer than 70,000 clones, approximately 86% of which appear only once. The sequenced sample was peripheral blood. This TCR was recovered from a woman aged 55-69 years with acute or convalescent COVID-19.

This CDR3 reads CASSTLGVNEEKLFF. The CDR3 DNA sequence: TGTGCCAGTAGTACTCTAGGGGTGAACGAGGAAAAACTGTTTTTT. This rearrangement joins TRBV19 to TRBJ1-4; D is perhaps TRBD1 (5 bases). Trimming took 4 bases from V and 8 from J, leaving 17 bases between them. The CDR3 is 15 amino acids. Germline lookup yields CDR1 LNHDA and CDR2 SQIVND (reference sequence).